The 20 T cell receptor beta chains below all came from one sample that was sequenced in a study of cytomegalovirus exposure and HLA in healthy donors. TCRdb's copy holds only in-frame clones and misses some; the assay was immunoSEQ multiplex PCR. Of approximately 220,000 clones in the sample, approximately 83% were seen once. Input material: PBMCs. These receptors came from a woman in her twenties or thirties in good health and CMV-seropositive.

This clone was seen only once. The V gene is TRBV5-4, the J gene TRBJ1-1; D unresolved. V was pared by 0 bases and J by 1 base, with 4 bases between. This CDR3 region has 13 residues. Germline V CDR1 and CDR2: SGHNT, YYREEE (reference sequence). The CDR3 spells CASSLGGNTEAFF. The CDR3 bases are TGTGCCAGCAGCTTGGGAGGGAACACTGAAGCTTTCTTT.

V usage is TRBV7-6 and J usage is TRBJ1-5, with D possibly TRBD1 on 5 matching bases. V lost 3 bases and J 9 bases, leaving 12 bases between the germline ends. CDR1 SGHVS and CDR2 FNYEAQ come from the germline V gene. The CDR3 spans 13 residues. DNA of the CDR3: TGTGCCAGCAGCTTTGACGTCGGGGCGCCCCAGCATTTT. Residues: CASSFDVGAPQHF.

This clone was detected once. The V gene is TRBV6-1, the J gene TRBJ1-2; D call uncertain. Per the germline V gene, CDR1 is MNHNS and CDR2 is SASEGT. Trimming cost V 6 bases and J 8 bases, with 16 bases left between them. This CDR3 contains 13 residues. CDR3 sequence (DNA): TGTGCCAGCAGCGAATGGGGAGACCGGGGCTACACCTTC. Translated, it gives CASSEWGDRGYTF.

The rearrangement uses TRBV29-1 and TRBJ2-3; TRBD1 matches at 7 bases. Looked up from germline, CDR1 is SQVTM and CDR2 is ANQGSEA. The CDR3 has 15 amino acids. The ends lost 3 bases at V and 2 bases at J; junction bases unmatched: 8. CDR3 amino acids: CSVDLSGQPTDTQYF. In DNA form, the CDR3 reads TGCAGCGTTGACTTATCGGGACAGCCCACAGATACGCAGTATTTT.

V is TRBV11-3 and J is TRBJ2-1; 9 nucleotides line up with TRBD1. CDR1 is SGHNT, CDR2 YENEEA, per germline. The trim removed 5 bases at V and 8 bases at J, leaving 7 bases unmatched. The CDR3 loop spans 14 amino acids. CDR3 residues: CASSLGQGSDEQFF. The CDR3 DNA reads TGTGCCAGCAGCCTTGGACAGGGGAGCGATGAGCAGTTCTTC.

The J gene is TRBJ2-7, the V gene TRBV2; weak D call: TRBD2 (6 bases). V was cut by 5 bases and J by 7 bases, with 15 bases left in between. This CDR3 comprises 13 residues. Germline values: CDR1 SNHLY, CDR2 FYNNEI. This chain's CDR3 is CASSLGPGGEQYF. CDR3 DNA: TGTGCCAGCAGTTTGGGACCTGGAGGGGAGCAGTACTTC.

The rearrangement links TRBV27 to TRBJ2-2; 8 bases align to TRBD1. V lost 3 bases and J lost 4; bases outside the gene matches: 4. Looked up from germline, CDR1 is MNHEY and CDR2 is SMNVEV (reference sequence). The CDR3 is 15 amino acids. This CDR3 reads CASSFQGAGTGELFF. The CDR3 coding sequence is TGTGCCAGCAGTTTTCAGGGGGCCGGCACCGGGGAGCTGTTTTTT.

The gene calls are TRBV25-1 and TRBJ1-2, with D possibly TRBD1 on 5 matching bases. Deletions cut 5 bases from V and 7 bases from J, with 14 bases between. The germline CDR1 and CDR2 sequences are MGHDK and SYGVNS. This CDR3 contains 13 residues. The CDR3 nucleotides read TGTGCCAGCAGTCGAGGTAGGGGTAGTGGCTACACCTTC. Residues: CASSRGRGSGYTF.

The CDR3 protein is CAWSSGTSYEQYF. CDR3 DNA: TGTGCCTGGAGTTCCGGGACCTCCTACGAGCAGTACTTC. This chain joins TRBV30 and TRBJ2-7; D may correspond to TRBD1 or TRBD2 (5 bases each). V lost 2 bases, J lost 0 bases, and 8 bases lay in between. Germline loops: CDR1 GTSNPN, CDR2 SVGIG (reference sequence). There are 13 residues in the CDR3.

This clone was seen a few times. This rearrangement joins TRBV2 to TRBJ2-3; 7 bases agree with TRBD2. Unmatched junction bases numbered 4, after V lost 8 bases and J lost 2 bases. Germline CDR1 SNHLY, CDR2 FYNNEI. The CDR3 runs 13 residues. CDR3 DNA: TGTGCCAGCGGGGGGGTATTCACAGATACGCAGTATTTT. It codes for CASGGVFTDTQYF. The whole variable domain, filled in from reference TRBV2 and TRBJ2-3, reads EPEVTQTPSHQVTQMGQEVILRCVPISNHLYFYWYRQILGQKVEFLVSFYNNEISEKSEIFDDQFSVERPDGSNFTLKIRSTKLEDSAMYFCASGGVFTDTQYFGPGTRLTVL.

Worth noting for this clone: Distinct nucleotide sequences in the sample also encode this CDR3. The chain uses TRBV7-9 and TRBJ1-2; D possibly corresponds to TRBD1 (5 bases). Trimming removed 1 base at V and 4 bases at J, with 7 bases between. Per the germline V gene, CDR1 is SEHNR and CDR2 is FQNEAQ (reference sequence). The CDR3 covers 13 residues. Here the CDR3 DNA reads TGTGCCAGCAGCTTAGGACAGCTCTATGGCTACACCTTC. It translates to CASSLGQLYGYTF.

This clone was observed once. The chain is built from TRBV5-4 and TRBJ1-1, with 7 bases fitting TRBD1. J was trimmed by 7 bases and V by 5 bases; bases with no gene match: 11. The CDR3 runs to 14 residues. Germline values: CDR1 SGHNT, CDR2 YYREEE (reference sequence). CDR3 DNA: TGTGCCAGCAGGGATCGGACAGGCAAAAATGAAGCTTTCTTT. Encoded protein: CASRDRTGKNEAFF.

This clone was seen once. The chain links TRBV27 to TRBJ1-4; 8 positions agree with TRBD1. Per germline, CDR1 MNHEY and CDR2 SMNVEV (reference sequence). This CDR3 has 16 residues. The V and J ends lost 5 bases and 8 bases, in that order; junction bases with no gene match: 13. DNA for the CDR3: TGTGCCAGCAGTCCATCTCCCGGGACAGGACTCGAAAAACTGTTTTTT. Amino acids: CASSPSPGTGLEKLFF.

This sequence joins TRBV27 and TRBJ2-1; 9 nucleotides agree with TRBD2. This CDR3 region has 18 residues. Trimming cost V 4 bases and J 3 bases; bases outside gene matches: 13. The germline V gene has CDR1 MNHEY and CDR2 SMNVEV (reference sequence). CDR3 nucleotides: TGTGCCAGCAGTTACCAGGTACCGGGACTAGCAGTCTACAATGAGCAGTTCTTC. It specifies CASSYQVPGLAVYNEQFF.

The chain recombines TRBV27 with TRBJ1-5, with D unclear. Between the trimmed V and J ends, which lost 3 bases and 6 bases, there was a span of 9 bases. CDR3 length: 13 residues. Looked up from germline, CDR1 is MNHEY and CDR2 is SMNVEV (reference sequence). The DNA for the CDR3 is TGTGCCAGCAGTTTGTCGGTGGGTCAGCCCCAGCATTTT. Translating it yields CASSLSVGQPQHF.

The rearrangement uses TRBV11-2 and TRBJ1-1; 7 bases are shared with TRBD1. V gave up 5 bases and J gave up 5 bases; unmatched junction bases: 17. The CDR3 totals 17 residues. The V gene's germline CDR1 is SGHAT and CDR2 FQNNGV. The CDR3 sequence: CASSPDRGQAQGTEAFF. In DNA form, the CDR3 reads TGTGCCAGCAGCCCCGACCGTGGACAGGCCCAAGGGACTGAAGCTTTCTTT.

This clone has only a few counts. Other DNA sequences in this specimen translate into the identical CDR3. The chain combines TRBV27 with TRBJ2-7; the D gene is possibly TRBD2 (5 bases). Germline CDR1 is MNHEY and CDR2 is SMNVEV (reference sequence). The CDR3 is 11 amino acids. The V end was cut by 8 bases, the J end by 2 bases, with 7 bases between. CDR3 residues: CASGLPYEQYF. CDR3 nucleotide sequence: TGTGCCAGCGGACTCCCCTACGAGCAGTACTTC.

The V and J genes are TRBV13 and TRBJ1-3; D call uncertain. Germline V gene sequence: CDR1 PRHDT, CDR2 FYEKMQ (reference sequence). This CDR3 is 19 amino acids long. V lost 5 bases and J 0 bases, leaving 23 bases between the germline ends. The CDR3 DNA is TGTGCCAGCAGCCCAACACTTACAGCATCCCTTTTCTCTGGAAACACCATATATTTT. It yields the protein CASSPTLTASLFSGNTIYF.

CDR3 sequence reads: CASSSPPLAGAYEQYF. The CDR3 nucleotides are TGTGCCAGCAGCTCGCCTCCGCTAGCGGGAGCCTACGAGCAGTACTTC. The rearrangement joins TRBV5-6 to TRBJ2-7; 10 bases fit TRBD2. CDR1 is SGHDT and CDR2 is YYEEEE in the germline V gene. The CDR3 covers 16 residues. V was clipped by 3 bases and J by 2 bases; unmatched bases: 8.

The chain is built from TRBV27 and TRBJ2-6; D is uncertain. The CDR3 has 16 residues. Germline loops: CDR1 MNHEY, CDR2 SMNVEV (reference sequence). The ends were cut back, 7 bases at V and 0 bases at J, with 13 bases in the middle. The CDR3 reads CASTPGRSSGANVLTF. DNA for the CDR3: TGTGCCAGCACGCCAGGACGGAGCTCTGGGGCCAACGTCCTGACTTTC.